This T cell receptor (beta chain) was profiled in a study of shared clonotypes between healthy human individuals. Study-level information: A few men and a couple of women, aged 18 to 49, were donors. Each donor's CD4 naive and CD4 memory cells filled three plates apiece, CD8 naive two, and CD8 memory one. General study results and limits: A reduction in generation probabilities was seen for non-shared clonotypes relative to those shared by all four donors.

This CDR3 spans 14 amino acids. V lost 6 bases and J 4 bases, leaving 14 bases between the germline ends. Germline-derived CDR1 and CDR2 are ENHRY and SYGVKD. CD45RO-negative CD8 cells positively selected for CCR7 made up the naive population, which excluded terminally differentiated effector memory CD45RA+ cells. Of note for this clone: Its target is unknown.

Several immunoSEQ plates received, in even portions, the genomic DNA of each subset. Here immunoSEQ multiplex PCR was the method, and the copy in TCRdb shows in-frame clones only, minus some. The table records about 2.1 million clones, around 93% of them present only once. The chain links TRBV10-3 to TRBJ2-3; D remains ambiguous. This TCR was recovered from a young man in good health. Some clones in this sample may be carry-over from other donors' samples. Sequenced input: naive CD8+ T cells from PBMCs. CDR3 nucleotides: TGTGCCATCAGGTCCGTCCTGGACCCAGATACGCAGTATTTT. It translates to CAIRSVLDPDTQYF.